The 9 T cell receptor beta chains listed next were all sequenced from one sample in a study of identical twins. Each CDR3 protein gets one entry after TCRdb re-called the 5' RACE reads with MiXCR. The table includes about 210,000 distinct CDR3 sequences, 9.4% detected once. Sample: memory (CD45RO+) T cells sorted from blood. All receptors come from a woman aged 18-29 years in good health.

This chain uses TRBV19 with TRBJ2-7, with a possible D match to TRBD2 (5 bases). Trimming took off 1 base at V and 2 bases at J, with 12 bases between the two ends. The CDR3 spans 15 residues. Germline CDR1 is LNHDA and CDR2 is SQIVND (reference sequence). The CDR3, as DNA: TGTGCCAGTAGTATAGTCGTCGGGGATCCCTACGAGCAGTACTTC. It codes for CASSIVVGDPYEQYF.

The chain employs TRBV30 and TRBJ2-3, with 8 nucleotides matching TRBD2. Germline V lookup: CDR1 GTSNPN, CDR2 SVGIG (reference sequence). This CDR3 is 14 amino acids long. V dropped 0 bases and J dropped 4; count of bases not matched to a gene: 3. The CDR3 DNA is TGTGCCTGGAGTGTACGAGCGGGAGCAGATACGCAGTATTTT. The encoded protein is CAWSVRAGADTQYF.

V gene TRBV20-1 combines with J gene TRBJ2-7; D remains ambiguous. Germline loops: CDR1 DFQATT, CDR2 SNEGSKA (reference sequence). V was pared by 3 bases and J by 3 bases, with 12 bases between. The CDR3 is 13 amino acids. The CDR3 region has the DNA TGCAGTGCTAGTTCGCGGATAGGCTACGAGCAGTACTTC. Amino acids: CSASSRIGYEQYF.

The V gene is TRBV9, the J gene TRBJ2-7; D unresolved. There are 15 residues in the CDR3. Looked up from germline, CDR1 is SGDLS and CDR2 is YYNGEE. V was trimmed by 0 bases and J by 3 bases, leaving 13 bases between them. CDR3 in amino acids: CASSVEGSWFYEQYF. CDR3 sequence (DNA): TGTGCCAGCAGCGTAGAGGGCTCCTGGTTCTACGAGCAGTACTTC.

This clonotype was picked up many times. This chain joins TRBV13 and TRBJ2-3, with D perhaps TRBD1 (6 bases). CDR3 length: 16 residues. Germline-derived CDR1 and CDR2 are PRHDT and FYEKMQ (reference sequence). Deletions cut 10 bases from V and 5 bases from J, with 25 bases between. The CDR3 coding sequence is TGTGCCATCCGGTTGACAGGAACAATGGGAGTAGATACGCAGTATTTT. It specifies CAIRLTGTMGVDTQYF.

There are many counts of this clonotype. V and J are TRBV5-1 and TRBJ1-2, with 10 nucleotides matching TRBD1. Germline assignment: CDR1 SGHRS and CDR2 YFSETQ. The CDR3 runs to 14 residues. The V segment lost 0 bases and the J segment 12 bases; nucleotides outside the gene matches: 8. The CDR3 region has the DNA TGCGCCAGCAGCTTGGAGACAGGGGGCGCGCAGAACACCTTC. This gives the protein CASSLETGGAQNTF.

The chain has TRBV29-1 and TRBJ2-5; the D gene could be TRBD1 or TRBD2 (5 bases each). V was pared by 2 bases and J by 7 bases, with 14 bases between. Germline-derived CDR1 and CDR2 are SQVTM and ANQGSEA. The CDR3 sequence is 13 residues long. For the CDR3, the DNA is TGCAGCGTTGAACTTAGCGTGAGGGGGACCCAGTACTTC. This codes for CSVELSVRGTQYF.

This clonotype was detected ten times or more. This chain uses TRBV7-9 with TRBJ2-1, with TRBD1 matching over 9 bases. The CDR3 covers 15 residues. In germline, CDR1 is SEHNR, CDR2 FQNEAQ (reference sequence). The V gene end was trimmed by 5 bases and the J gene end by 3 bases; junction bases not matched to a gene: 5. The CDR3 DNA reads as TGTGCCAGCAGCCAGGGACAGGGTGACTACAATGAGCAGTTCTTC. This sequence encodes CASSQGQGDYNEQFF. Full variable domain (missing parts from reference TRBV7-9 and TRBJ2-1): DTGVSQNPRHKITKRGQNVTFRCDPISEHNRLYWYRQTLGQGPEFLTYFQNEAQLEKSRLLSDRFSAERPKGSFSTLEIQRTEQGDSAMYLCASSQGQGDYNEQFFGPGTRLTVL.

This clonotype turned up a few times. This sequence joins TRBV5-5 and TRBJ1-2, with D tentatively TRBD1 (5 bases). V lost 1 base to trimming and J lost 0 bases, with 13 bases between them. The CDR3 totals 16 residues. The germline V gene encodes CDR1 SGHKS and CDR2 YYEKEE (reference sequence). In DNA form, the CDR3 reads TGTGCCAGCAGCTTGTCCCAGGGACGATCTAACTATGGCTACACCTTC. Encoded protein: CASSLSQGRSNYGYTF.